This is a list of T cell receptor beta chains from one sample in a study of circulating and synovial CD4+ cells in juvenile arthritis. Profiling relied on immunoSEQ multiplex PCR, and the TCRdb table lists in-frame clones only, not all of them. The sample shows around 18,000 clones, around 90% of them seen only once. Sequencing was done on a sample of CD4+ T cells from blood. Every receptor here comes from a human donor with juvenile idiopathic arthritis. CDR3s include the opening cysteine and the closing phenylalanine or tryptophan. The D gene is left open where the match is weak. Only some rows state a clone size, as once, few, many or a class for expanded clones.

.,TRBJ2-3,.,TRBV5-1,CASSLGRLVDTQYF
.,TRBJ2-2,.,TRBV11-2,CASNVLGVLGGPTGELFF
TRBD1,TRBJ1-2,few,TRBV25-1,CASSEGNRGVYGYTF
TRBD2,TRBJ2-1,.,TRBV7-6,CASSWTSGNNEQFF
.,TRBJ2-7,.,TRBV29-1,CSVDTQSPSSEQYF
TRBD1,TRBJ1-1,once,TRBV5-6,CASSPRQGRNTEAFF
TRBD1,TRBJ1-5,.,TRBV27,CASSLTGGRSNQPQHF
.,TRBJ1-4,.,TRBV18,CASSPDSEKLFF
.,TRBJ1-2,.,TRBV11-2,CASSFGSGGYGYTF
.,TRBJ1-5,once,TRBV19,CASSSPPGTGRNQPQHF
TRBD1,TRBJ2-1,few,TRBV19,CASSAMTGSSYNEQFF
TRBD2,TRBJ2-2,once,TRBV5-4,CASSGGGTASRTGELFF
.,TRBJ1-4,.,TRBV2,CASSNREVGRKLFF
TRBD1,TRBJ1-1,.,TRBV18,CASSPLFPQGASEAFF
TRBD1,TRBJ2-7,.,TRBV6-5,CASRPPGQGFVEQYF
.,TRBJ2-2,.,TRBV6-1,CASRPGINTGELFF
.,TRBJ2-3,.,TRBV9,CASREHPGTDTQYF
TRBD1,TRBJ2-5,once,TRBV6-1,CASRGTGRETQYF
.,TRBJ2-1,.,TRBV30,CAWSVILGYKAVGQFF
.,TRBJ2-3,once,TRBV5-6,CASIPRLLGWNTQYF
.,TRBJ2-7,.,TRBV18,CASSPSLGADYEQYF
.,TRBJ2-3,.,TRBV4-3,CASSQDPGGGFADTQYF
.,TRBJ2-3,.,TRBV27,CASSSADTKDTQYF
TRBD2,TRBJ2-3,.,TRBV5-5,CASSFREGDTQYF
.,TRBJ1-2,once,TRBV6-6,CASSSDYGYTF
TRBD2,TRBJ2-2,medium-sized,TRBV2,CASRAGARDTGELFF
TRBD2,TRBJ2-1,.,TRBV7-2,CASSFPGLAGRTPYNEQFF
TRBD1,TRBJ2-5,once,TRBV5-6,CASSLRQGAISAQYF
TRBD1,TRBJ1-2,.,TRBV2,CASRSGRQGWGYGYTF
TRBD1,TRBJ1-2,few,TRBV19,CASSRQTGHYGYTF
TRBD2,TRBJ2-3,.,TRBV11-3,CASSLDSGRGGADTQYF
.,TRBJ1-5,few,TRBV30,CAWSVGQSNQPQHF
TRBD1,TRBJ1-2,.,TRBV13,CASSLTGFYGYTF
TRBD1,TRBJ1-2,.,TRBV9,CASSLSPDRGTAGGYTF
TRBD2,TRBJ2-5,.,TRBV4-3,CASSRGTSGKETQYF
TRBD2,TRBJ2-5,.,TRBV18,CASSPLPSPGGGETQYF
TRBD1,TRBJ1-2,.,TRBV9,CASSVGGTGRYGYTF
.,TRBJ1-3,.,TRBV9,CASRQLPDSGNTIYF
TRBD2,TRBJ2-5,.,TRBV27,CASGTRLAGEGHQETQYF
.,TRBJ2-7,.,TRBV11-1,CASSLPVRGEQYF
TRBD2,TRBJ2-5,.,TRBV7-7,CASSFPTSGATQYF
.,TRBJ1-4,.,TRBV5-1,CASSFPGTNEKLFF
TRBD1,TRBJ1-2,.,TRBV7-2,CASSLETGPYGYTF
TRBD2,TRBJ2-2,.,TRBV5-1,CASQDSGDTGELFF
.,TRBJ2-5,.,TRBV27,CASSLFGGHPQETQYF
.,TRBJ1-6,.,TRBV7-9,CASSLGRVGNSPLHF
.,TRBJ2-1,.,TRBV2,CASSGHTEQFF